Each of the 12 T cell receptor beta chains below was sequenced from the same sample in a study of blood T cell repertoires in COVID-19. The data were produced by immunoSEQ multiplex PCR, yet TCRdb's version contains in-frame clones alone and is incomplete. Of under 200,000 clones detected, approximately 86% appear once; the ten largest clones hold approximately 7%. Sequenced input: peripheral blood. The origin of the receptors is a man aged 50 to 59 with active or convalescent COVID-19.

The V call is TRBV11-3, the J call TRBJ2-2; no clear D. Trimming stripped 5 bases from V and 4 bases from J, with 2 bases between. Germline V gene data show CDR1 as SGHNT and CDR2 as YENEEA. The CDR3 has 11 amino acids. The CDR3 region is CASSLTGELFF. The CDR3 nucleotides read TGTGCCAGCAGCCTCACCGGGGAGCTGTTTTTT. Drawing the rest from reference TRBV11-3 and TRBJ2-2, the complete variable domain is EAGVVQSPRYKIIEKKQPVAFWCNPISGHNTLYWYLQNLGQGPELLIRYENEEAVDDSQLPKDRFSAERLKGVDSTLKIQPAELGDSAVYLCASSLTGELFFGEGSRLTVL.

This clone was seen just once. The chain employs TRBV27 and TRBJ2-7; 10 bases map to TRBD1. Germline CDR1 is MNHEY and CDR2 is SMNVEV (reference sequence). The CDR3 covers 14 residues. After removal of 4 bases from V and 5 bases from J, the junction contained 5 bases not matched to a gene. The CDR3 here is CASSSGTGVHEQYF. The CDR3 DNA is TGTGCCAGCAGTTCCGGGACAGGGGTCCACGAGCAGTACTTC.

The chain combines TRBV9 with TRBJ1-2; D unresolved. The CDR3 consists of 15 residues. Trimming stripped 5 bases from V and 1 base from J, with 15 bases between. Germline loops: CDR1 SGDLS, CDR2 YYNGEE. CDR3 DNA sequence: TGTGCCAGCAGTCCAGAGACGGGGAATAACTATGGCTACACCTTC. Protein product: CASSPETGNNYGYTF.

The chain is built from TRBV7-3 and TRBJ1-3, with no clear D. V was clipped by 2 bases and J by 0 bases, with 11 bases between them. This CDR3 contains 16 residues. Germline V gene lookup returns CDR1 SGHTA and CDR2 FQGTGA. The CDR3 is CASSLLRSHSGNTIYF. CDR3 nucleotide sequence: TGTGCCAGCAGCTTATTACGGTCTCACTCTGGAAACACCATATATTTT.

This clone was observed once. CDR3 region: CASGLGQDNEKLFF. The DNA for the CDR3 is TGTGCCAGCGGGTTGGGACAGGATAATGAAAAACTGTTTTTT. The chain joins TRBV2 to TRBJ1-4; 8 bases are a match to TRBD1. CDR1 SNHLY and CDR2 FYNNEI come from the germline V gene. The V and J ends lost 8 bases and 4 bases, in that order; junction bases with no gene match: 6. This CDR3 is built from 14 residues.

This clone was counted once. The rearrangement links TRBV5-1 to TRBJ2-7, with 8 nucleotides matching TRBD2. Germline V gene data show CDR1 as SGHRS and CDR2 as YFSETQ. The V segment lost 5 bases and the J segment 2 bases; nucleotides outside the gene matches: 6. The CDR3 extends over 14 amino acids. The CDR3 DNA sequence: TGCGCCAGCAGAGAAGCGGGAGATCCCTACGAGCAGTACTTC. Translating it yields CASREAGDPYEQYF.

This clone was found once. The chain links TRBV12-3 or TRBV12-4 to TRBJ2-1; D might be TRBD1 (6 bases). Trimming took 5 bases from V and 9 from J, leaving 11 bases between them. The CDR3 contains 12 residues. The CDR3 reads CASSKQGIEQFF. The DNA of the CDR3 is TGTGCCAGCAGTAAACAGGGAATTGAGCAGTTCTTC.

This chain's CDR3 is CASSEGETGESYEQYF. CDR3 bases: TGTGCCAGCAGTGAAGGGGAAACAGGGGAATCCTACGAGCAGTACTTC. The V call is TRBV25-1, the J call TRBJ2-7; 7 bases map to TRBD1. V gave up 2 bases and J gave up 1 base; unmatched junction bases: 8. CDR3 length equals 16 residues. The germline gives CDR1 MGHDK, CDR2 SYGVNS.

A word on this clone: Mismatch with germline at one junction end may stem from a read error. The chain links TRBV10-3 to TRBJ1-2; 7 bases are a match to TRBD1. Germline values: CDR1 ENHRY, CDR2 SYGVKD. The CDR3 totals 13 residues. CDR3 in DNA: TGTGCCATCAGTGAGCCGACGACAGGGAATTTTAACTTC. Translating it yields CAISEPTTGNFNF.

The chain recombines TRBV6-4 with TRBJ2-7; D possibly corresponds to TRBD1 (7 bases). V gave up 6 bases and J gave up 2 bases, with 17 bases separating them. Germline CDR1 and CDR2: MRHNA and SNTAGT. The CDR3 contains 15 residues. CDR3 residues: CASRFGGQRTYEQYF. Here the CDR3 DNA reads TGTGCCAGCAGGTTCGGGGGACAGCGAACCTACGAGCAGTACTTC.

V gene TRBV6-5 combines with J gene TRBJ2-7; the match to TRBD2 covers 9 bases. Germline CDR1 is MNHEY and CDR2 is SVGAGI. J gave up 2 bases and V 3 bases, and 2 bases lay outside the gene matches. This CDR3 is 14 amino acids long. Here the CDR3 reads CASSYASGTYEQYF. The CDR3 region has the DNA TGTGCCAGCAGTTATGCTAGCGGGACCTACGAGCAGTACTTC.

The chain combines TRBV2 with TRBJ1-2, with D unclear. The CDR3 runs to 11 residues. Germline-derived CDR1 and CDR2 are SNHLY and FYNNEI. V dropped 8 bases and J dropped 5 bases, with 9 bases sitting between them. The CDR3 is CASQPGYGYTF. DNA of the CDR3: TGTGCCAGCCAACCCGGTTATGGCTACACCTTC. The whole variable domain, filled in from reference TRBV2 and TRBJ1-2, reads EPEVTQTPSHQVTQMGQEVILRCVPISNHLYFYWYRQILGQKVEFLVSFYNNEISEKSEIFDDQFSVERPDGSNFTLKIRSTKLEDSAMYFCASQPGYGYTFGSGTRLTVV.